The T cell receptor (beta chain) described here comes from a study of blood T cell repertoires in COVID-19. Study overall: The analysed material was cDNA or gDNA that came from T cells, B-cell-depleted T cells, or PBMCs.

Sequencing was performed with immunoSEQ multiplex PCR; in TCRdb, only in-frame clones are kept and a portion is missing. The table records about 18,000 clones, approximately 90% of them present only once. V gave up 8 bases and J gave up 2 bases; unmatched junction bases: 11. The CDR3 runs to 15 residues. Germline V gene data show CDR1 as MDHEN and CDR2 as SYDVKM. This chain connects TRBV28 to TRBJ2-7; 8 nucleotides align to TRBD2. The sample consisted of peripheral blood. The source of this sequence is a human donor in a cohort sampled during active COVID-19. CDR3 bases: TGTGCCAGCGTCGACGGACTAGCCCCCCCCTACGAGCAGTACTTC. This codes for CASVDGLAPPYEQYF.